This TCR beta chain originates from a study of neoadjuvant anti-PD-1 for oral cavity cancer. Assay used: immunoSEQ multiplex PCR; TCRdb lists only in-frame clones, some missing. The profile shows 63,000 or so clones, about 90% of them singletons. Time point given: after neoadjuvant nivolumab, at surgical resection. These newly diagnosed stage II-IVA oral cavity squamous cell carcinoma patients had no prior systemic or radiation treatment. The material sequenced was PBMCs, taken after nivolumab (anti-PD-1) treatment. The source is a person between 35 and 79 years old with oral cavity squamous cell carcinoma.

The DNA of the CDR3 is TGTGCCAGCAGGGACAGCGGTATCCTTTCACCCCTCCACTTT. Amino acids: CASRDSGILSPLHF. The chain employs TRBV2 and TRBJ1-6; the D gene is possibly TRBD1 (6 bases). Trimming took off 6 bases at V and 9 bases at J, with 15 bases between the two ends. This CDR3 region has 14 residues. The V gene's germline CDR1 is SNHLY and CDR2 FYNNEI.